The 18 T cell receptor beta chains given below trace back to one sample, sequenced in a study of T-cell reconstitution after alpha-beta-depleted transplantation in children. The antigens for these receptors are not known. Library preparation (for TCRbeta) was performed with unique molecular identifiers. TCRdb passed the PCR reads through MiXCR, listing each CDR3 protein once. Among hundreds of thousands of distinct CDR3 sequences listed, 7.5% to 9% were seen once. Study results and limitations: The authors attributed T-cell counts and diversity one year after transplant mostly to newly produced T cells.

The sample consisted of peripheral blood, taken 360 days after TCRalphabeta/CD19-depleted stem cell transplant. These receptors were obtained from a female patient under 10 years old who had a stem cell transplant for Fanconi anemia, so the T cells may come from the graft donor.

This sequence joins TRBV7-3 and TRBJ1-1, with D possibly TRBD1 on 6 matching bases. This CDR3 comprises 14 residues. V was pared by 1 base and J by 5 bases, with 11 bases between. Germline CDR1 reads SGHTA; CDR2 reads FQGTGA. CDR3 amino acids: CASSLMEGGTEAFF. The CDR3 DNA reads TGTGCCAGCAGCTTAATGGAGGGGGGAACTGAAGCTTTCTTT.

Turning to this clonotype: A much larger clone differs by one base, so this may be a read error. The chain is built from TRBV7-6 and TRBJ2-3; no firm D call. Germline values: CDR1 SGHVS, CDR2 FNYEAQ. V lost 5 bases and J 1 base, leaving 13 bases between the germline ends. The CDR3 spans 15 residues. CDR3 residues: CASSRPEGGTDTQYF. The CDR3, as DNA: TGTGCCAGCAGCCGCCCGGAAGGCGGCACAGATACGCAGTATTTT.

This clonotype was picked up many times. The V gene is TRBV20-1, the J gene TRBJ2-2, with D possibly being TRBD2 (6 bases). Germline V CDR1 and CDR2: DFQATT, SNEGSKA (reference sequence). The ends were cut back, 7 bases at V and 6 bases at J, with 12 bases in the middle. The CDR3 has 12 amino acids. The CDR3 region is CSVGRGAGELFF. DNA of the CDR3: TGCAGTGTTGGGCGGGGAGCCGGGGAGCTGTTTTTT.

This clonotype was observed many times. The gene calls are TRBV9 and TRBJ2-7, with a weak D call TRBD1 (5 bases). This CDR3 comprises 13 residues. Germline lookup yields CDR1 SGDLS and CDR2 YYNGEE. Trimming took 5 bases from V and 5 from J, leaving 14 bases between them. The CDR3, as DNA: TGTGCCAGCAGTCGAGCAGGGCCTCACGAGCAGTACTTC. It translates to CASSRAGPHEQYF.

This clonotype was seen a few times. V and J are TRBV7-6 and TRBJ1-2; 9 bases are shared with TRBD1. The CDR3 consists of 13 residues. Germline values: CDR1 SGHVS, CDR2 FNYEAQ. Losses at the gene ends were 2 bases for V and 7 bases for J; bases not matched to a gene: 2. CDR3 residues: CASSLPQGAGYTF. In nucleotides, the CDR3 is TGTGCCAGCAGCTTACCACAGGGGGCTGGCTACACCTTC.

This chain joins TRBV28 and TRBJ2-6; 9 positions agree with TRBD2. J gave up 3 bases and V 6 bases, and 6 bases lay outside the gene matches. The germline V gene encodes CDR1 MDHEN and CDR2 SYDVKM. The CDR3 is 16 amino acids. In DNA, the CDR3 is TGTGCCAGCAGCCGCGGGGGGGGCGGTGGGGCCAACGTCCTGACTTTC. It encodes CASSRGGGGGANVLTF.

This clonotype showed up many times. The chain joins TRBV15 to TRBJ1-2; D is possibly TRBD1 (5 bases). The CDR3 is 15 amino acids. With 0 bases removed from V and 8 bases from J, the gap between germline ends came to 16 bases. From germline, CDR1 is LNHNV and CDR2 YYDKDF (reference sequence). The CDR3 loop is CATSRDLQGTNGYTF. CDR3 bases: TGTGCCACCAGCAGAGATTTGCAGGGAACGAACGGCTACACCTTC.

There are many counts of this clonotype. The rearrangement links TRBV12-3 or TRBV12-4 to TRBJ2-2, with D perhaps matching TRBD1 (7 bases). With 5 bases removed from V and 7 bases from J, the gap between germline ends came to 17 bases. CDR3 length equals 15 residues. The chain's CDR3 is CASSRETGRIGELFF. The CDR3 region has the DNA TGTGCCAGCAGTCGCGAGACAGGGAGGATCGGGGAGCTGTTTTTT.

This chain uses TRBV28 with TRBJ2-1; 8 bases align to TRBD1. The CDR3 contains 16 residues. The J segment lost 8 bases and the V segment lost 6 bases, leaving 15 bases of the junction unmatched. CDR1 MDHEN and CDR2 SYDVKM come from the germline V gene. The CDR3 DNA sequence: TGTGCCAGCAGAAGTCCGCTATTGACAGGGGTAGATGAGCAGTTCTTC. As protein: CASRSPLLTGVDEQFF.

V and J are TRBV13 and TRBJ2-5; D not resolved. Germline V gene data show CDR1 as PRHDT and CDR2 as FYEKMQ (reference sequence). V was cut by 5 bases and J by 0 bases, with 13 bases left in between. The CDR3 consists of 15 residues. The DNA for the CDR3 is TGTGCCAGCAGCCACTCCTACAAGTACCAAGAGACCCAGTACTTC. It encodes CASSHSYKYQETQYF.

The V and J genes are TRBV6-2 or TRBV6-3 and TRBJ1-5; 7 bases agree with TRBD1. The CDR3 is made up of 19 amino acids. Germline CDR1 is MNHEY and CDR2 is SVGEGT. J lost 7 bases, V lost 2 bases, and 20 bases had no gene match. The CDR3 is CASSYPNSLIRQGNQPQHF. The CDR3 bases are TGTGCCAGCAGTTACCCCAACTCCCTCATCAGACAGGGAAACCAGCCCCAGCATTTT.

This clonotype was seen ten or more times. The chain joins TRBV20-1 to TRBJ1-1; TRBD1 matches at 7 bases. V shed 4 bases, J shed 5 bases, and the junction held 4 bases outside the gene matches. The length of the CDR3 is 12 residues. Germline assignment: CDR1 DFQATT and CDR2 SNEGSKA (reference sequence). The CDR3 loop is CSATDRVTEAFF. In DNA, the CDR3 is TGCAGTGCTACCGACAGGGTTACTGAAGCTTTCTTT.

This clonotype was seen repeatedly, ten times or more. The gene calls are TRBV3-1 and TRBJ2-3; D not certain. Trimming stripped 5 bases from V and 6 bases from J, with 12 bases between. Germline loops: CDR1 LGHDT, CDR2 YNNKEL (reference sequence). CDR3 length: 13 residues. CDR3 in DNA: TGTGCCAGCAGCTTAAGTCCGACCGATACGCAGTATTTT. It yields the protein CASSLSPTDTQYF.

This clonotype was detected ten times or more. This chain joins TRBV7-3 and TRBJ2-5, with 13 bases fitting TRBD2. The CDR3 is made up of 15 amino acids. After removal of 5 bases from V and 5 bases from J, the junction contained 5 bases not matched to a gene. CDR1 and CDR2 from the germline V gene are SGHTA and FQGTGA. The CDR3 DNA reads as TGTGCCAGCAGCCCGGGACTAGCGGGGAGGGAGACCCAGTACTTC. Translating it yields CASSPGLAGRETQYF.

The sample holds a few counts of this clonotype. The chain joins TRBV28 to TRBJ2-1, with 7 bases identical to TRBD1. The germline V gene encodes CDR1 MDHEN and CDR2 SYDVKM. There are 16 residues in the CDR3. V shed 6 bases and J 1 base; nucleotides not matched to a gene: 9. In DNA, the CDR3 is TGTGCCAGCAGCCCCACACAGGGGTTGTCCTACAATGAGCAGTTCTTC. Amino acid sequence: CASSPTQGLSYNEQFF.

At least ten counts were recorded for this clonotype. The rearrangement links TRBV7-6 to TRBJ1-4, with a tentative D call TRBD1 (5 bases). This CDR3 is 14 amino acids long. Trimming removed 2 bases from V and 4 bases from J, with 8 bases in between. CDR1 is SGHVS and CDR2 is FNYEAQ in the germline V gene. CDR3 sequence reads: CASSLRGYNEKLFF. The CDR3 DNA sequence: TGTGCCAGCAGCTTACGGGGCTATAATGAAAAACTGTTTTTT.

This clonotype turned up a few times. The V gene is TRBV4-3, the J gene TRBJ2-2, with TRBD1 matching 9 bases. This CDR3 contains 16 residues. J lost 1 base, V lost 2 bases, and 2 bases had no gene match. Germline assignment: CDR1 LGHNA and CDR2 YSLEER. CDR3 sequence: CASSQTGGGNTGELFF. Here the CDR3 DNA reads TGCGCCAGCAGCCAAACAGGGGGCGGGAACACCGGGGAGCTGTTTTTT.

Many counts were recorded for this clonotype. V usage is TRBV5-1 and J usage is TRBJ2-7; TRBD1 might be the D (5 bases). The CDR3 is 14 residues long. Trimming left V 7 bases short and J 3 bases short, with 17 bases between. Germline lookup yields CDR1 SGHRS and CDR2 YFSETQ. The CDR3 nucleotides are TGCGCCAGCCACCCCCAAACAGGTCTCTACGAGCAGTACTTC. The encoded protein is CASHPQTGLYEQYF.